This is a list of T cell receptor beta chains from one sample in a study of blood T cell repertoires in COVID-19. Method: immunoSEQ multiplex PCR; TCRdb's copy keeps in-frame clones and lacks some. This table has roughly 230,000 clones, approximately 81% appearing once. Sample: peripheral blood. The source is a man aged 40-49 years with acute or convalescent COVID-19. The CDR3 runs from the conserved cysteine through the conserved F or W. The order of the fields is D gene, clone size, V gene, J gene, CDR3 length, CDR3 protein, CDR3 DNA. The D gene is left open where the match is weak. Clone size is stated in some rows and not others, as once, few, many or a class when expanded.

TRBD1	-	TRBV6-6	TRBJ2-3	17	CASSPGDRVRPTDTQYF	TGTGCCAGCAGTCCTGGGGACAGGGTTCGCCCCACAGATACGCAGTATTTT
-	-	TRBV5-1	TRBJ1-5	14	CASSLGGQNQPQHF	TGCGCCAGCAGCTTGGGCGGACAGAATCAGCCCCAGCATTTT
TRBD1	-	TRBV6-2/TRBV6-3	TRBJ1-2	14	CASSQQGAQNGYTF	TGTGCCAGCAGTCAACAGGGGGCGCAGAATGGCTACACCTTC
-	-	TRBV28	TRBJ2-7	13	CASSLGRAYEQYF	TGTGCCAGCAGTTTAGGCAGGGCCTACGAGCAGTACTTC
-	-	TRBV7-8	TRBJ1-6	15	CASSLSGHPNSPLHF	TGTGCCAGCAGCTTATCGGGACACCCAAATTCACCCCTCCACTTT
-	few	TRBV6-2/TRBV6-3	TRBJ2-1	15	CASRPRGADHNEQFF	TGTGCCAGCAGGCCTCGGGGGGCCGATCACAATGAGCAGTTCTTC
TRBD2	-	TRBV2	TRBJ2-7	15	CASSVTSGVPYEQYF	TGTGCCAGCAGTGTTACTAGCGGGGTCCCCTACGAGCAGTACTTC
-	-	TRBV5-1	TRBJ2-7	14	CASSLDQRTYEQYF	TGCGCCAGCAGCTTGGATCAGCGAACCTACGAGCAGTACTTC
-	-	TRBV11-2	TRBJ1-6	14	CASSINVGASPLHF	TGTGCCAGCAGCATTAACGTTGGGGCCTCGCCCCTCCACTTT
TRBD1	-	TRBV9	TRBJ1-2	12	CASSGDSYGYTF	TGTGCCAGCAGCGGGGACAGCTATGGCTACACCTTC
-	-	TRBV11-2	TRBJ2-7	14	CASSPRQATYEQYF	TGTGCCAGCAGCCCCCGACAGGCAACCTACGAGCAGTACTTC
-	-	TRBV5-1	TRBJ2-5	14	CASSFGGGGETQYF	TGCGCCAGCAGTTTTGGAGGGGGCGGGGAGACCCAGTACTTC
-	-	TRBV10-3	TRBJ2-5	13	CAISWRAEETQYF	TGTGCCATCAGTTGGAGGGCCGAAGAGACCCAGTACTTC
TRBD1	-	TRBV14	TRBJ1-1	13	CASRPTGDTEAFF	TGTGCCAGCAGGCCCACAGGGGACACTGAAGCTTTCTTT
-	-	TRBV30	TRBJ1-2	10	CAWFLRGYTF	TGTGCCTGGTTCCTACGGGGCTACACCTTC
TRBD2	-	TRBV2	TRBJ2-3	13	CASTRDYTDTQYF	TGTGCCAGCACCAGGGACTACACAGATACGCAGTATTTT
-	-	TRBV5-8	TRBJ1-3	13	CASTLNSGNTIYF	TGTGCCAGCACCCTAAACTCTGGAAACACCATATATTTT
-	-	TRBV5-4	TRBJ2-5	13	CASSFSGQETQYF	TGTGCCAGCAGCTTCTCAGGTCAAGAGACCCAGTACTTC
TRBD2	-	TRBV11-2	TRBJ2-5	13	CASRTSDRETQYF	TGTGCCAGCCGGACTAGCGATCGGGAGACCCAGTACTTC
TRBD2	-	TRBV7-3	TRBJ2-3	16	CASSSGLAGGRDTQYF	TGTGCCAGCAGCTCCGGACTAGCGGGGGGCCGAGATACGCAGTATTTT
-	-	TRBV4-2	TRBJ1-5	16	CASSPVGYSSNQPQHF	TGTGCCAGCAGCCCTGTGGGCTACAGTAGCAATCAGCCCCAGCATTTT
TRBD1	-	TRBV19	TRBJ1-1	12	CALGQGWTEAFF	TGTGCCCTAGGACAGGGTTGGACTGAAGCTTTCTTT